This T cell receptor beta chain was obtained from a study of shared clonotypes between healthy human individuals. Points from the study as a whole: Estimated richness values were generally larger in naive subsets than in memory subsets. Only a few donors were included, so the genetic and exposure-history diversity represented was limited. In this cohort, only blood was sampled, and tissue repertoires likely differ.

This clone was observed a single time. Its antigen is not known. In the source study's methods: ImmunoSEQ junction-only sequences lacked quality scores, so their filtering differed. Sequenced by immunoSEQ multiplex PCR; TCRdb stores in-frame clones only, minus some. Clone size and V and J calls were adopted from that table, with D and trimming inferred from the DNA. The table has roughly 1,100,000 clones, under 80% seen once. The sequence was collected from a man younger than 35 in good health. The sample comprised memory CD4+ T cells sorted from blood. The subset here: CD45RA-negative fraction.

CDR3 sequence: CASSTGQGPYEQYF. Here the CDR3 DNA reads TGTGCCAGCTCAACGGGACAGGGGCCCTACGAGCAGTACTTC. The gene calls are TRBV18 and TRBJ2-7; TRBD1 agrees at 10 bases. V trimming: 5 bases; J trimming: 2 bases; junction bases outside the gene matches: 3. This CDR3 region has 14 residues. Germline CDR1 reads KGHSH; CDR2 reads LQKENI.